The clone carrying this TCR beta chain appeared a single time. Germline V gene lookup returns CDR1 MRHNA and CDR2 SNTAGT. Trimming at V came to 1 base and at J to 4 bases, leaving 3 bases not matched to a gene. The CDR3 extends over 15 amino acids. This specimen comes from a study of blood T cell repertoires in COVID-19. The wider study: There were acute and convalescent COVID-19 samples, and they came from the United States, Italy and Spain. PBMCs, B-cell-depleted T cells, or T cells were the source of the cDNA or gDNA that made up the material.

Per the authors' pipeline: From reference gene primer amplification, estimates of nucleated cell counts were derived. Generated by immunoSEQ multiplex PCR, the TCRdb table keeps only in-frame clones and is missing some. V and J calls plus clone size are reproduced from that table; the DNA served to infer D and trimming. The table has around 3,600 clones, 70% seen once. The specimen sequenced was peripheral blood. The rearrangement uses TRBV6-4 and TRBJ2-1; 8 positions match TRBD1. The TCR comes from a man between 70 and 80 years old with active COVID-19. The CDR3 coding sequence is TGTGCCAGCAGTGACTTTGGGACAGGTTACAATGAGCAGTTCTTC. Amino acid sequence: CASSDFGTGYNEQFF.